The 5 T cell receptor beta chains presented below share a single source sample, sequenced in a study of cytomegalovirus exposure and HLA in healthy donors. Both 60 Vbeta primers and 13 Jbeta primers went into the PCR. The repertoire was sequenced with immunoSEQ multiplex PCR; TCRdb's copy has only in-frame clones and lacks some. This table has 110,000 to 150,000 clones, around 80% appearing once. The sample taken for sequencing was PBMCs. These receptors were collected from a man aged 18 to 29 in good health and CMV-seropositive.

This clone was found a few times. The chain is built from TRBV5-1 and TRBJ2-7; 9 positions match TRBD1. The CDR3 totals 16 residues. J lost 3 bases, V lost 4 bases, and 11 bases had no gene match. Germline V gives CDR1 SGHRS, CDR2 YFSETQ. The CDR3 DNA reads TGCGCCAGCAGCCACGCCGGGACAGGGAGGGTCTACGAGCAGTACTTC. Translating gives CASSHAGTGRVYEQYF.

The V gene is TRBV4-2, the J gene TRBJ1-2; D perhaps matches TRBD1 (6 bases). There are 16 residues in the CDR3. The germline V gene encodes CDR1 LGHNA and CDR2 YNFKEQ. V was cut by 1 base and J by 4 bases, with 16 bases left in between. CDR3 in amino acids: CASSQGPIQGIYGYTF. The CDR3 nucleotides are TGTGCCAGCAGCCAAGGCCCCATACAGGGTATCTATGGCTACACCTTC.

This clone turned up a few times. The V and J genes are TRBV6-6 and TRBJ2-7; D is possibly TRBD1 (6 bases). This CDR3 spans 16 amino acids. The V and J ends lost 5 bases and 0 bases respectively, with 17 bases between them. Germline CDR1 reads MNHNY; CDR2 reads SVGAGI (reference sequence). The CDR3 DNA reads as TGTGCCAGCAGTCATGGGGGCAGCAAGAGCTCCTACGAGCAGTACTTC. It specifies CASSHGGSKSSYEQYF.

The gene calls are TRBV7-9 and TRBJ2-3, with no clear D. This CDR3 is built from 14 residues. Trimming pared 5 bases from V and 8 bases from J, leaving 17 bases between. The germline gives CDR1 SEHNR, CDR2 FQNEAQ (reference sequence). CDR3 nucleotides: TGTGCCAGCAGCCCCCGGGTCAACTCTCGTACGCAGTATTTT. It yields the protein CASSPRVNSRTQYF.

The rearrangement joins TRBV6-1 to TRBJ1-5; D is unclear. V shed 1 base and J shed 0 bases, with 13 bases lying between them. Looked up from germline, CDR1 is MNHNS and CDR2 is SASEGT. The CDR3 loop spans 17 amino acids. CDR3 nucleotide sequence: TGTGCCAGCAGTGAAGGGCGGTCAGTCTATAGCAATCAGCCCCAGCATTTT. Protein: CASSEGRSVYSNQPQHF.